A selection of T cell receptor beta chains follows, all from one sample in a study of shared clonotypes between healthy human individuals. TCRdb's table, derived via immunoSEQ multiplex PCR, lists solely in-frame clones and lacks some. The sample lists around 2.1 million clones, about 92% seen once, with roughly 1.7% in the top ten. Sequences were obtained from naive CD8+ T cells from PBMCs. Source of these receptors: a man aged 18 to 30 in good health. Some clones in this sample may be carry-over from other donors' samples. Each CDR3 is given with its conserved first and last residue. The order of the fields is CDR3 DNA, CDR3 protein, D gene, J gene, V gene, clone size. A D gene is named only where the DNA matches it firmly. Rows give clone size only sometimes, using once, few, many, or a class for an expanded clone.

CDR3 DNA: TGTGCCAGCAGCTCCGTTAGCGGAGCCAAAAACATTCAGTACTTC
CDR3 protein: CASSSVSGAKNIQYF
D gene: NA
J gene: TRBJ2-4
V gene: TRBV5-4
clone size: NA

CDR3 DNA: TGTGCCAGCAGCCAAGACGTTGACGGGAACACTGAAGCTTTCTTT
CDR3 protein: CASSQDVDGNTEAFF
D gene: NA
J gene: TRBJ1-1
V gene: TRBV4-2
clone size: NA

CDR3 DNA: TGTGCCAGCAGCCCTTTGGGGACTAGTGTGGTCTACGAGCAGTACTTC
CDR3 protein: CASSPLGTSVVYEQYF
D gene: TRBD2
J gene: TRBJ2-7
V gene: TRBV5-6
clone size: NA

CDR3 DNA: TGTGCCAGCAGCGTGGGATTCGACAGTACTGAAGCTTTCTTT
CDR3 protein: CASSVGFDSTEAFF
D gene: NA
J gene: TRBJ1-1
V gene: TRBV9
clone size: few

CDR3 DNA: TGTGCCAGCAGTTCCGAACCCGGCGTAGCCAAAAACATTCAGTACTTC
CDR3 protein: CASSSEPGVAKNIQYF
D gene: NA
J gene: TRBJ2-4
V gene: TRBV27
clone size: NA

CDR3 DNA: TGTGCCAGTAGTCCTGACAGGGGGCTCACTGAAGCTTTCTTT
CDR3 protein: CASSPDRGLTEAFF
D gene: TRBD1
J gene: TRBJ1-1
V gene: TRBV19
clone size: NA

CDR3 DNA: TGCGCCAGCAGCCAAGACAGGGGGAACGCCAAAAACATTCAGTACTTC
CDR3 protein: CASSQDRGNAKNIQYF
D gene: TRBD1
J gene: TRBJ2-4
V gene: TRBV4-3
clone size: NA

CDR3 DNA: TGTGCCAGCAGCGGAGTGCGGGACAGGGCCCTGAACACTGAAGCTTTCTTT
CDR3 protein: CASSGVRDRALNTEAFF
D gene: TRBD1
J gene: TRBJ1-1
V gene: TRBV7-6
clone size: NA

CDR3 DNA: TGTGCCATCAGTTCGGACTTCGGCTCTGGAAACACCATATATTTT
CDR3 protein: CAISSDFGSGNTIYF
D gene: NA
J gene: TRBJ1-3
V gene: TRBV10-3
clone size: NA

CDR3 DNA: TGTGCCTGGAGTGCGCCCTTTCGCGGCTACACCTTC
CDR3 protein: CAWSAPFRGYTF
D gene: NA
J gene: TRBJ1-2
V gene: TRBV30
clone size: NA

CDR3 DNA: TGTGCCAGCGGTACGGTCGGTAGCACAGATACGCAGTATTTT
CDR3 protein: CASGTVGSTDTQYF
D gene: NA
J gene: TRBJ2-3
V gene: TRBV25-1
clone size: NA

CDR3 DNA: TGTGCCAGCAGCTTAGGACGGGGCGCGGGGTACAATGAGCAGTTCTTC
CDR3 protein: CASSLGRGAGYNEQFF
D gene: NA
J gene: TRBJ2-1
V gene: TRBV11-2
clone size: NA

CDR3 DNA: TGCGCCAGCAGCCCCCCCGTTGTGGGACGGACCGGGGAGCTGTTTTTT
CDR3 protein: CASSPPVVGRTGELFF
D gene: NA
J gene: TRBJ2-2
V gene: TRBV5-1
clone size: NA

CDR3 DNA: TGTGCCAGAGCTCTTCCTCCAGGTAAGGATACGCAGTATTTT
CDR3 protein: CARALPPGKDTQYF
D gene: NA
J gene: TRBJ2-3
V gene: TRBV19
clone size: NA

CDR3 DNA: TGTGCCAGCAGCGGTCAGGACAGGGACCAAGAGACCCAGTACTTC
CDR3 protein: CASSGQDRDQETQYF
D gene: TRBD1
J gene: TRBJ2-5
V gene: TRBV9
clone size: NA

CDR3 DNA: TGCAGTGCCCCAGTGGGGGATACGCAGTATTTT
CDR3 protein: CSAPVGDTQYF
D gene: NA
J gene: TRBJ2-3
V gene: TRBV20-1
clone size: NA

CDR3 DNA: TGTGCCAGCAGTGGGAGGGGGCTGGTGTACGAGCAGTACTTC
CDR3 protein: CASSGRGLVYEQYF
D gene: NA
J gene: TRBJ2-7
V gene: TRBV6-1
clone size: NA

CDR3 DNA: TGTGCCAGCGGGACAGTTATGTTGAACACTGAAGCTTTCTTT
CDR3 protein: CASGTVMLNTEAFF
D gene: TRBD1
J gene: TRBJ1-1
V gene: TRBV10-3
clone size: NA

CDR3 DNA: TGTGCCAGCAGCTCGCGTCCCGGGACTAAGAACACCGGGGAGCTGTTTTTT
CDR3 protein: CASSSRPGTKNTGELFF
D gene: TRBD2
J gene: TRBJ2-2
V gene: TRBV11-2
clone size: NA

CDR3 DNA: TGTGCCAGCAGTCCAGCAGCGGAAAAACTGTTTTTT
CDR3 protein: CASSPAAEKLFF
D gene: NA
J gene: TRBJ1-4
V gene: TRBV7-9
clone size: few